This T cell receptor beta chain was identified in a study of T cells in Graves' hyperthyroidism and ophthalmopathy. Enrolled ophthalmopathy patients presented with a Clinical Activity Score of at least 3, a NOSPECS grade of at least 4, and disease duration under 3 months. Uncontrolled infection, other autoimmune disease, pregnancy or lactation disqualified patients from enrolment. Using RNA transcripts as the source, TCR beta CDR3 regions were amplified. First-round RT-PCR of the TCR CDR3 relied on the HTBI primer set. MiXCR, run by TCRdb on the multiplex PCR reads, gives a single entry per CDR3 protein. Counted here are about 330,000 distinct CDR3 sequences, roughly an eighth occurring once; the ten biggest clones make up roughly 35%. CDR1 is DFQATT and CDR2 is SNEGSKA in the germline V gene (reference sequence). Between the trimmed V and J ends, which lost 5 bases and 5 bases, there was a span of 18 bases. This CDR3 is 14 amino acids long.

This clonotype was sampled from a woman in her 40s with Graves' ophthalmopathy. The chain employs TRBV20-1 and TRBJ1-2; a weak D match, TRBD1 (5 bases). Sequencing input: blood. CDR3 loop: CSAYMGGPSYGYTF. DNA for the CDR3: TGCAGTGCTTATATGGGGGGTCCCTCGTATGGCTACACCTTC.